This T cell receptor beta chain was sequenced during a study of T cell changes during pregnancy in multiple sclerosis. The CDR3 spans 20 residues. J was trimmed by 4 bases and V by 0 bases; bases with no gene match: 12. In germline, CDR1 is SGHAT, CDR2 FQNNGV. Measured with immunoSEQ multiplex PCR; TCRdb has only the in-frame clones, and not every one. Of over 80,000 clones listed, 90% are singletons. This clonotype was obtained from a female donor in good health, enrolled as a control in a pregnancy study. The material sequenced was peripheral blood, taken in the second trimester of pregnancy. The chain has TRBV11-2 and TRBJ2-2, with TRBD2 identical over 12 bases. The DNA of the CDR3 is TGTGCCAGCAGCTTAGATAGGGGACCGGGGGGACTAGCGGGCACCGGGGAGCTGTTTTTT. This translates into CASSLDRGPGGLAGTGELFF.